The 2 T cell receptor beta chains below come from one sample, sequenced in a study of CD8+CD57+ T cells in acquired aplastic anemia. Those patients picked for sequencing had displayed CD8+CD57+ cell expansion on flow cytometry. Profiles of TCR beta VDJ and CDR3 were generated from a genomic DNA template. TCRdb reprocessed the reads via MiXCR and lists one record per CDR3 protein. The data hold roughly 280,000 distinct CDR3 sequences, with 45% to 65% observed a single time. Sequenced material: sorted CD4+, CD8+, or CD8+CD57+ T cells (not recorded which) from PBMCs. All receptors derive from a human donor with aplastic anemia.

This chain uses TRBV5-1 with TRBJ2-1, with a weak D call TRBD2 (6 bases). CDR3 length equals 15 residues. V lost 1 base to trimming and J lost 10 bases, with 18 bases between them. Germline CDR1 reads SGHRS; CDR2 reads YFSETQ. The CDR3 DNA reads TGCGCCAGCAGCTTGTTAGCGGACGGAACCGGGGAGCAGTTCTTC. This translates into CASSLLADGTGEQFF. The full variable domain, completed using reference TRBV5-1 and TRBJ2-1, is KAGVTQTPRYLIKTRGQQVTLSCSPISGHRSVSWYQQTPGQGLQFLFEYFSETQRNKGNFPGRFSGRQFSNSRSEMNVSTLELGDSALYLCASSLLADGTGEQFFGPGTRLTVL.

V gene TRBV7-4 combines with J gene TRBJ2-1; D might be TRBD2 (5 bases). This CDR3 region has 12 residues. The V end lost 8 bases, the J end lost 3 bases, and 8 bases lay between the germline ends. Germline lookup yields CDR1 SGHVT and CDR2 SQSDAQ. CDR3 sequence: CASGLSYNEQFF. DNA for the CDR3: TGTGCCAGCGGACTGAGCTACAATGAGCAGTTCTTC.